Listed below are T cell receptor beta chains from one sample, sequenced in a study of blood T cell repertoires in COVID-19. Libraries were prepared by immunoSEQ multiplex PCR; TCRdb keeps only in-frame clonotypes and omits some of them. Among about 180,000 clones listed, approximately 88% were seen once. The sample was peripheral blood. Receptors originate from a woman aged 25 to 39 with acute or convalescent COVID-19. Both conserved end residues are part of each CDR3. D genes are given only for firm matches. A clone size is listed for some rows: how often the clone was seen (once, few, many), or a class if it is expanded.

cdr3_aa,cdr3_nt,d_call,j_call,clone_size,v_call
CAWRAENIQYF,TGTGCCTGGAGGGCTGAAAACATTCAGTACTTC,.,TRBJ2-4,.,TRBV30
CASSLGNRVAEDTQYF,TGCGCCAGCAGCTTAGGGAACAGGGTGGCGGAAGATACGCAGTATTTT,.,TRBJ2-3,.,TRBV5-1
CASSITPNYSGNTIYF,TGTGCCAGTAGTATAACCCCGAACTACTCTGGAAACACCATATATTTT,.,TRBJ1-3,once,TRBV19
CASSLPRYLAGGRDEQFF,TGTGCCAGCAGCCTACCACGCTACCTAGCGGGAGGGCGCGATGAGCAGTTCTTC,TRBD2,TRBJ2-1,.,TRBV5-4
CASTSPDSHNEQFF,TGTGCCAGCACCTCCCCGGACAGCCACAATGAGCAGTTCTTC,.,TRBJ2-1,.,TRBV25-1
CASSSGGLGKDTQYF,TGTGCCAGCAGCTCCGGGGGTCTGGGGAAAGATACGCAGTATTTT,.,TRBJ2-3,.,TRBV11-2
CASSPMTSLDEQFF,TGTGCCAGCAGTCCCATGACTAGTTTGGATGAGCAGTTCTTC,.,TRBJ2-1,.,TRBV28
CASSLLPSLASSQETQYF,TGTGCCAGCAGCCTTCTCCCCTCACTAGCGAGTTCCCAAGAGACCCAGTACTTC,TRBD2,TRBJ2-5,.,TRBV4-2
CASSRTRAGNQPQHF,TGTGCCAGCAGCCGGACAAGGGCCGGCAATCAGCCCCAGCATTTT,.,TRBJ1-5,.,TRBV5-6
CASSTGQGAYEQYF,TGTGCCAGCAGCACCGGACAGGGGGCATACGAGCAGTACTTC,TRBD1,TRBJ2-7,.,TRBV9
CASSLVAADEQFF,TGCGCCAGCAGCTTGGTGGCGGCCGATGAGCAGTTCTTC,.,TRBJ2-1,.,TRBV5-1
CASSLGGVLGWQYF,TGTGCCAGCAGCTTAGGGGGGGTGCTTGGTTGGCAGTACTTC,.,TRBJ2-7,.,TRBV5-4
CASQALAGGPYEQFF,TGTGCCAGCCAGGCGCTAGCGGGAGGGCCTTATGAGCAGTTCTTC,TRBD2,TRBJ2-1,.,TRBV2
CAISPTGPTDTQYF,TGTGCCATCAGCCCGACAGGCCCCACAGATACGCAGTATTTT,.,TRBJ2-3,.,TRBV10-3
CASSDRAASPLHF,TGTGCCAGCAGTGACAGGGCCGCTTCACCCCTCCACTTT,.,TRBJ1-6,.,TRBV2
CASSSTSGGTDTQYF,TGTGCCAGCAGCTCGACTAGCGGGGGCACAGATACGCAGTATTTT,TRBD2,TRBJ2-3,.,TRBV3-1/TRBV3-2
CASSSSATRPDTQYF,TGTGCCAGCAGTTCTAGCGCGACCCGGCCAGATACGCAGTATTTT,.,TRBJ2-3,.,TRBV28
CASSSGRGDSNQPQHF,TGTGCCAGCAGTTCGGGACGGGGGGATAGCAATCAGCCCCAGCATTTT,.,TRBJ1-5,.,TRBV6-5
CASSPRRGGLGELFF,TGTGCCAGCAGCCCCAGGCGGGGGGGGCTTGGGGAGCTGTTTTTT,TRBD2,TRBJ2-2,.,TRBV5-6
CASSPTSRRAGTQYF,TGTGCCAGCAGTCCTACTAGTAGACGGGCTGGGACCCAGTACTTC,.,TRBJ2-5,.,TRBV5-5
CASSFGVIYEQYF,TGTGCCAGCAGCTTCGGGGTTATTTACGAGCAGTACTTC,.,TRBJ2-7,.,TRBV5-6
CASSSTGDRAGELFF,TGTGCCAGCAGCAGCACAGGGGACAGGGCCGGGGAGCTGTTTTTT,.,TRBJ2-2,.,TRBV21-1
CASSYSIRDTQYF,TGTGCCAGCAGTTACTCGATACGGGATACGCAGTATTTT,.,TRBJ2-3,.,TRBV6-2/TRBV6-3
CARSPGGTGHMLEQYF,TGTGCCAGAAGCCCAGGTGGGACAGGGCACATGCTCGAGCAGTACTTC,TRBD1,TRBJ2-7,.,TRBV5-3
CATSRDLSGRNGELFF,TGTGCCACCAGCAGAGATTTAAGTGGCAGGAACGGGGAGCTGTTTTTT,.,TRBJ2-2,.,TRBV15
CASSLQGEIYGYTF,TGTGCCAGCAGTTTACAGGGGGAAATCTATGGCTACACCTTC,TRBD1,TRBJ1-2,.,TRBV28
CASSLEGVGDTEAFF,TGTGCCAGCAGTTTAGAGGGGGTAGGAGACACTGAAGCTTTCTTT,.,TRBJ1-1,.,TRBV27
CASTQPGGEWTEAFF,TGTGCCAGCACCCAGCCCGGGGGTGAGTGGACTGAAGCTTTCTTT,.,TRBJ1-1,.,TRBV28
CASLLLTGNREAFF,TGTGCCAGCCTTTTACTTACGGGCAACCGGGAGGCTTTCTTT,.,TRBJ1-1,.,TRBV28
CASSPSPESNIQYF,TGTGCCAGCAGCCCGTCCCCTGAGAGTAACATTCAGTACTTC,.,TRBJ2-4,once,TRBV4-2
CAISADRGWDGYTF,TGTGCCATCAGTGCTGACAGGGGTTGGGATGGCTACACCTTC,TRBD1,TRBJ1-2,few,TRBV10-3
CASTRTSYYEQYF,TGTGCCAGCACGAGGACTAGTTATTACGAGCAGTACTTC,TRBD2,TRBJ2-7,.,TRBV6-5
CASSLRNTIYF,TGTGCCAGCAGTTTGCGGAACACCATATATTTT,.,TRBJ1-3,.,TRBV12-3/TRBV12-4
CASSHRDYQETQYF,TGTGCCAGCAGCCATCGGGACTACCAAGAGACCCAGTACTTC,.,TRBJ2-5,.,TRBV5-5
CASSSSGTGELFF,TGTGCCAGCAGCTCCAGCGGAACCGGGGAGCTGTTTTTT,.,TRBJ2-2,.,TRBV11-2
CASSLPGTANEKLFF,TGTGCCAGCAGCTTGCCCGGGACAGCAAATGAAAAACTGTTTTTT,TRBD1,TRBJ1-4,.,TRBV7-9
CASSLDRGSYNEQFF,TGTGCCAGCAGCTTAGACAGGGGCTCCTACAATGAGCAGTTCTTC,.,TRBJ2-1,.,TRBV11-2